Presented here are 4 T cell receptor beta chains from one specimen sequenced in a study of T cell responses to AZD1222 COVID-19 vaccine. Clones were sequenced by immunoSEQ multiplex PCR, and TCRdb holds only the in-frame ones, with some missing. The table lists 60,000 to 75,000 clones, roughly 90% of them singletons, with just under 5% in the top ten. Sequenced here: peripheral blood, sampled on day 0 of AZD1222 vaccination. The receptors shown here come from an adult in good health.

This chain's CDR3 is CASSRTSGGNNEQFF. The CDR3 coding sequence is TGTGCCAGCAGCAGGACTAGCGGGGGAAACAATGAGCAGTTCTTC. The chain links TRBV7-3 to TRBJ2-1; 13 bases are a match to TRBD2. CDR1 is SGHTA, CDR2 FQGTGA, per germline. The CDR3 is 15 residues long. Trimming took 5 bases from V and 5 from J; bases not matched to a gene: 3.

V and J are TRBV7-8 and TRBJ1-2; 7 bases agree with TRBD1. Trimming at V came to 4 bases and at J to 6 bases, leaving 8 bases not matched to a gene. The CDR3 has 14 residues. Germline CDR1 is SGHVS and CDR2 is FQNEAQ. CDR3 sequence: CASSSGGGSDGYTF. The CDR3 DNA is TGTGCCAGCAGCTCAGGGGGAGGCTCGGATGGCTACACCTTC.

This clone was recorded only once. This chain uses TRBV4-2 with TRBJ2-5; 10 bases are shared with TRBD1. Germline CDR1 and CDR2: LGHNA and YNFKEQ. V was pared by 5 bases and J by 3 bases, with 6 bases of the junction left unmatched. The CDR3 is made up of 15 amino acids. This chain's CDR3 is CASSSGQGVEETQYF. The CDR3 DNA sequence: TGTGCCAGCAGCTCCGGACAGGGGGTCGAAGAGACCCAGTACTTC.

In its sample, this clone was seen once. V is TRBV5-5 and J is TRBJ2-2; D is perhaps TRBD1 (5 bases). There are 14 residues in the CDR3. V lost 1 base and J lost 5, with 9 bases in between. Germline V gives CDR1 SGHKS, CDR2 YYEKEE (reference sequence). This chain's CDR3 is CASSLQGGTGELFF. DNA of the CDR3: TGTGCCAGCAGCTTGCAGGGTGGTACCGGGGAGCTGTTTTTT.